The present T cell receptor (beta chain) was sequenced within a study of cytomegalovirus exposure and HLA in healthy donors. Study background: Earlier work reported 117 million unique TCR beta sequences from 180 million or so T cells.

The J segment lost 5 bases and the V segment lost 3 bases, leaving 8 bases of the junction unmatched. Germline CDR1 MDHEN, CDR2 SYDVKM. CDR3 length: 17 residues. With 60 Vbeta and 13 Jbeta primers, the PCR was carried out. Clones were sequenced by immunoSEQ multiplex PCR, and TCRdb holds only the in-frame ones, with some missing. Among about 120,000 clones listed, approximately 80% were seen once. This clone occurred once. Sequenced input: PBMCs. The V call is TRBV28, the J call TRBJ2-3; 13 nucleotides match TRBD2. This clonotype originated in a female donor in good health and CMV-seronegative. The CDR3 spells CASSFSGLAGAGDTQYF. In DNA, the CDR3 is TGTGCCAGCAGTTTTTCTGGACTAGCGGGAGCCGGAGATACGCAGTATTTT.